The sequence of this T cell receptor beta chain was determined in a study of post-analysis software for immune sequencing data. Study in general: Relapsing-remitting, secondary progressive and progressive-relapsing courses of multiple sclerosis were included.

Germline V CDR1 and CDR2: SGHRS, YFSETQ. The CDR3 spans 15 residues. Trimming removed 3 bases from V and 2 bases from J; junction bases left unmatched: 2. Presence of unique molecular identifiers characterized the TCR beta cDNA libraries. There were about 0.85 to 11 million T cells, and 480,000 or so cDNA molecules came from them. From the PCR reads, TCRdb called clonotypes with MiXCR, one entry per CDR3 protein. The repertoire consists of roughly 800,000 distinct CDR3 sequences, with approximately 57% occurring once and the leading ten covering 4.6%. Study findings and constraints: There was significantly lower normalized Chao1 diversity in multiple sclerosis patients than in controls. Several TRBV segments were more frequent in patients than controls; TRBV5-6, TRBV5-1 and TRBV20-1 belonged to this group. F measure clustering grouped samples strongly by preparation batch.

As concerns this clonotype: Its antigen is undetermined.

The sample was blood. The sequence derives from a girl aged 5-17 years with multiple sclerosis. This chain links TRBV5-1 with TRBJ2-3, with 11 nucleotides matching TRBD2. The CDR3, as DNA: TGCGCCAGCAGCTCGGGACTAGCGGACACAGATACGCAGTATTTT. It encodes CASSSGLADTDTQYF. The full variable domain, rest sourced from reference TRBV5-1 and TRBJ2-3, is KAGVTQTPRYLIKTRGQQVTLSCSPISGHRSVSWYQQTPGQGLQFLFEYFSETQRNKGNFPGRFSGRQFSNSRSEMNVSTLELGDSALYLCASSSGLADTDTQYFGPGTRLTVL.